This T cell receptor (beta chain) was retrieved from a study of T cells expressing NK-cell markers. 5'RACE template switching with UMIs generated TCR beta cDNA. No DNA is given; TCRdb re-called the 5' RACE reads and lists each CDR3 protein once. This sample's clone table lists some 600,000 distinct CDR3 sequences. The origin of this receptor is a man aged 18 to 35 in good health. The specimen sequenced was blood T cells: a sorted CD56 or NKG2C T cell subset, CD4+ or CD8+ T cells, or bulk PBMC T cells (not recorded which).

The CDR3 protein is CATSTGQGATGYTF. The chain employs TRBV15 and TRBJ1-2; lacking DNA, the TRBD1 call made by TCRdb goes unchecked. Germline values: CDR1 LNHNV, CDR2 YYDKDF (reference sequence). The CDR3 length is 14 residues.